The present T cell receptor (beta chain) was sequenced within a study of T-cell reconstitution after alpha-beta-depleted transplantation in children. In regard to this clonotype: Its cognate antigen is unknown. With a much larger clone just one base away, this may be a read error.

The library targeted TCRbeta and was prepared with unique molecular identifiers. TCRdb independently ran MiXCR on the PCR reads; one entry per CDR3 protein. The profile covers more than 40,000 distinct CDR3 sequences, with about 9% appearing a single time and about 25% taken by the ten largest. Whole-study findings and limits: There were some patients whose high TCRbeta diversity at day 60 came from surviving recipient T cells and thymic progenitors. One year post-transplant, T-cell counts and diversity were largely derived from T cells produced anew. Several hundred expanded graft clones reportedly gave rise to the alpha-beta T cells present about two months after transplant.

The germline CDR1 and CDR2 sequences are MNHEY and SVGAGI. CDR3 length: 14 residues. V is TRBV6-5 and J is TRBJ2-5; no reliable D call. The source was PBMCs, mostly from graft donor cells, collected 60 days after TCRalphabeta/CD19-depleted stem cell transplant. The clonotype comes from a male patient between 2 and 10 years old who had a stem cell transplant for chronic granulomatous disease, so the T cells may come from the graft donor. The CDR3 protein is CASSSSVTQGTQYF. In nucleotides, the CDR3 is TGTGCCAGCAGTTCGTCGGTAACTCAAGGGACCCAGTACTTC.